The 28 T cell receptor beta chains below all came from one sample that was sequenced in a study of shared clonotypes between healthy human individuals. Here immunoSEQ multiplex PCR was the method, and the copy in TCRdb shows in-frame clones only, minus some. The profile shows approximately 2.3 million clones, roughly 93% of them singletons. Sequencing was carried out using naive CD4+ T cells from PBMCs. The subset is: CD45RA+ positively selected. These receptors all come from a man aged 18-30 years in good health. Some clones in this sample may be carry-over from other donors' samples.

The chain joins TRBV19 to TRBJ1-1; D is possibly TRBD1 (5 bases). Trimming removed 2 bases from V and 4 bases from J, with 11 bases in between. The CDR3 is 14 amino acids. Germline loops: CDR1 LNHDA, CDR2 SQIVND (reference sequence). CDR3 in amino acids: CASSIRIGATEAFF. DNA for the CDR3: TGTGCCAGTAGTATAAGGATAGGGGCCACTGAAGCTTTCTTT. The full variable domain, completed using reference TRBV19 and TRBJ1-1, is DGGITQSPKYLFRKEGQNVTLSCEQNLNHDAMYWYRQDPGQGLRLIYYSQIVNDFQKGDIAEGYSVSREKKESFPLTVTSAQKNPTAFYLCASSIRIGATEAFFGQGTRLTVV.

This chain joins TRBV6-5 and TRBJ2-7; 8 bases are shared with TRBD2. CDR3 size: 14 residues. The junction had 2 bases not matched to a gene; V was cut back by 1 base and J by 3 bases. The germline gives CDR1 MNHEY, CDR2 SVGAGI. CDR3 nucleotide sequence: TGTGCCAGCAGTTACTGGCGGGAGGTCTACGAGCAGTACTTC. Protein: CASSYWREVYEQYF.

This chain connects TRBV4-3 to TRBJ1-2; 8 positions agree with TRBD1. The trim removed 1 base at V and 8 bases at J, leaving 9 bases unmatched. Germline assignment: CDR1 LGHNA and CDR2 YSLEER. This CDR3 is built from 15 residues. DNA for the CDR3: TGCGCCAGCAGCCAAGTTCCAGGGGGCGCGTGGGGCTACACCTTC. Translating gives CASSQVPGGAWGYTF.

This clone was found once. The J gene is TRBJ1-4, the V gene TRBV7-9; D remains unclear. Per the germline V gene, CDR1 is SEHNR and CDR2 is FQNEAQ (reference sequence). Trimming removed 0 bases from V and 7 bases from J, with 12 bases in between. CDR3 length: 15 residues. This chain's CDR3 is CASSLAGREGEKLFF. CDR3 nucleotide sequence: TGTGCCAGCAGCTTAGCGGGTAGGGAGGGTGAAAAACTGTTTTTT.

The chain has TRBV6-1 and TRBJ2-7; 8 nucleotides match TRBD1. The V segment lost 3 bases and the J segment 12 bases; nucleotides outside the gene matches: 7. Per germline, CDR1 MNHNS and CDR2 SASEGT. This CDR3 has 12 amino acids. In DNA form, the CDR3 reads TGTGCCAGCAGTGATCCAAGGACAGGGTGGTACTTC. Translated, it gives CASSDPRTGWYF.

This chain uses TRBV27 with TRBJ2-5; 9 bases are a match to TRBD2. Germline V CDR1 and CDR2: MNHEY, SMNVEV (reference sequence). The CDR3 runs to 18 residues. Trimming took 2 bases from V and 5 from J; bases not matched to a gene: 15. This CDR3 reads CASSLRGARAGGGETQYF. CDR3 nucleotide sequence: TGTGCCAGCAGTTTACGCGGAGCCCGAGCGGGAGGAGGGGAGACCCAGTACTTC.

The J gene is TRBJ2-7, the V gene TRBV28; 9 nucleotides match TRBD2. Trimming took 6 bases from V and 1 from J; bases not matched to a gene: 10. This CDR3 has 16 residues. Germline CDR1 MDHEN, CDR2 SYDVKM. CDR3: CASSVGSGSRSYEQYF. The CDR3 nucleotides are TGTGCCAGCAGCGTCGGTAGCGGGAGTCGTTCCTACGAGCAGTACTTC.

The V gene is TRBV5-4, the J gene TRBJ1-2, with 7 bases that match TRBD1. Germline CDR1 and CDR2: SGHNT and YYREEE (reference sequence). V shed 3 bases and J 2 bases; nucleotides not matched to a gene: 7. The CDR3 extends over 15 amino acids. In nucleotides, the CDR3 is TGTGCCAGCAGCTCCCAGGGGGGCGGGAACTATGGCTACACCTTC. It is translated as CASSSQGGGNYGYTF.

The table lists this clone with a count of one. The V and J genes are TRBV7-2 and TRBJ2-2, with a possible D match to TRBD1 (6 bases). Germline V gives CDR1 SGHTA, CDR2 FQGNSA. The CDR3 is 16 residues long. The V gene lost 1 base and the J gene lost 1 base, with 10 bases spanning the gap. The CDR3 sequence is CASSLVGRGNTGELFF. The CDR3, as DNA: TGTGCCAGCAGCTTAGTCGGCAGGGGGAACACCGGGGAGCTGTTTTTT.

Points on this clone: The same CDR3 can be traced to other DNA sequences in this sample. This sequence joins TRBV9 and TRBJ2-7; 15 nucleotides line up with TRBD2. V was pared by 4 bases and J by 4 bases, with 3 bases of the junction left unmatched. The germline gives CDR1 SGDLS, CDR2 YYNGEE. The CDR3 consists of 15 residues. CDR3 region: CASSPGLAGGYEQYF. CDR3 nucleotide sequence: TGTGCCAGCAGCCCCGGACTAGCGGGAGGGTACGAGCAGTACTTC.

The V gene is TRBV15, the J gene TRBJ2-5; tentative D call: TRBD1 (6 bases). The CDR3 is 13 residues long. With 5 bases removed from V and 4 bases from J, the gap between germline ends came to 11 bases. Germline V lookup: CDR1 LNHNV, CDR2 YYDKDF (reference sequence). The CDR3 region is CATSVDSGETQYF. The CDR3 DNA reads TGTGCCACCAGCGTGGACAGTGGAGAGACCCAGTACTTC. The full variable domain, in which reference TRBV15 and TRBJ2-5 provide the parts outside the CDR3, is DAMVIQNPRYQVTQFGKPVTLSCSQTLNHNVMYWYQQKSSQAPKLLFHYYDKDFNNEADTPDNFQSRRPNTSFCFLDIRSPGLGDTAMYLCATSVDSGETQYFGPGTRLLVL.

The chain couples TRBV7-9 to TRBJ2-2; 8 nucleotides agree with TRBD1. Germline loops: CDR1 SEHNR, CDR2 FQNEAQ (reference sequence). The CDR3 has 16 residues. Trimming cost V 5 bases and J 4 bases; bases outside gene matches: 9. The CDR3 spells CASSAIQGAITGELFF. The CDR3 DNA reads as TGTGCCAGCAGCGCCATTCAGGGGGCGATCACCGGGGAGCTGTTTTTT.

The chain employs TRBV30 and TRBJ1-3; D gene ambiguous. V was clipped by 2 bases and J by 8 bases, with 10 bases between them. The CDR3 is 12 residues long. From germline, CDR1 is GTSNPN and CDR2 SVGIG (reference sequence). The CDR3 reads CAWSRPDYTIYF. CDR3 nucleotide sequence: TGTGCCTGGAGTCGTCCTGATTACACCATATATTTT.

V usage is TRBV5-6 and J usage is TRBJ1-2; D may be TRBD1 (6 bases). CDR3 length: 12 amino acids. CDR1 is SGHDT and CDR2 is YYEEEE in the germline V gene. V was shortened by 4 bases and J by 4 bases, with 8 bases between the two germline ends. For the CDR3, the DNA is TGTGCCAGCAGCCGGGGGCCCTATGGCTACACCTTC. It specifies CASSRGPYGYTF.

J is TRBJ1-1 and V is TRBV6-5; D unresolved. V lost 7 bases to trimming and J lost 1 base, with 16 bases between them. The CDR3 is 15 amino acids. CDR1 and CDR2 from the germline V gene are MNHEY and SVGAGI. CDR3 in DNA: TGTGCCAGCAATCCCCCCGGGCGCAGGAACACTGAAGCTTTCTTT. This translates into CASNPPGRRNTEAFF.

Written as DNA, the CDR3 is TGTGCCAGCAGACGGGACAGCGGGGAAGGCGGGGAGCTGTTTTTT. Protein sequence: CASRRDSGEGGELFF. The chain recombines TRBV6-5 with TRBJ2-2; D possibly matches TRBD1 or TRBD2 (7 bases each). CDR3 size: 15 residues. The germline gives CDR1 MNHEY, CDR2 SVGAGI. Trimming removed 6 bases at V and 7 bases at J, with 18 bases between.

V and J are TRBV10-3 and TRBJ2-1; TRBD2 aligns across 12 bases. This CDR3 comprises 13 residues. Germline lookup yields CDR1 ENHRY and CDR2 SYGVKD. V lost 9 bases, J lost 7 bases, and 4 bases stayed unmatched. The CDR3 coding sequence is TGTGCCATGACTAGCGGGAGTTATAATGAGCAGTTCTTC. The encoded protein is CAMTSGSYNEQFF.

The chain links TRBV7-9 to TRBJ1-5; a possible D gene is TRBD1 (6 bases). CDR3 length: 14 residues. V was trimmed by 5 bases and J by 3 bases, leaving 11 bases between them. Germline-derived CDR1 and CDR2 are SEHNR and FQNEAQ (reference sequence). The CDR3 spells CASSRDRSNQPQHF. CDR3 DNA sequence: TGTGCCAGCAGCCGTGACAGGTCCAATCAGCCCCAGCATTTT.

The CDR3 sequence is CASSVTASTDTQYF. The CDR3, as DNA: TGTGCCAGCAGCGTAACAGCTAGCACAGATACGCAGTATTTT. V usage is TRBV11-2 and J usage is TRBJ2-3; D remains ambiguous. V gave up 5 bases and J gave up 0 bases, with 9 bases separating them. This CDR3 has 14 residues. Germline CDR1 is SGHAT and CDR2 is FQNNGV.

The rearrangement links TRBV30 to TRBJ1-3; no reliable D call. CDR1 is GTSNPN and CDR2 is SVGIG in the germline V gene (reference sequence). This CDR3 is built from 15 residues. V was cut by 5 bases and J by 4 bases, with 18 bases left in between. The CDR3 region has the DNA TGTGCCTGGTTGGCGCGGACTCCGCGGGGAAACACCATATATTTT. It is translated as CAWLARTPRGNTIYF.

This clone was observed a handful of times. Different DNA sequences within this sample yield the same CDR3. The genes are TRBV30 and TRBJ1-2; D is unresolved. Trimming removed 2 bases at V and 2 bases at J, with 3 bases between. Germline lookup yields CDR1 GTSNPN and CDR2 SVGIG (reference sequence). This CDR3 comprises 11 residues. In DNA, the CDR3 is TGTGCCTGGAGTACGAACTATGGCTACACCTTC. This gives the protein CAWSTNYGYTF.

This chain connects TRBV5-1 to TRBJ2-1; a possible D gene is TRBD1 (6 bases). Trimming took off 0 bases at V and 6 bases at J, with 7 bases between the two ends. Per germline, CDR1 SGHRS and CDR2 YFSETQ. The CDR3 runs to 13 residues. Here the CDR3 DNA reads TGCGCCAGCAGCTTGGGGACAGCCAATGAGCAGTTCTTC. Translated: CASSLGTANEQFF. Supplemented by reference TRBV5-1 and TRBJ2-1, the full variable domain reads KAGVTQTPRYLIKTRGQQVTLSCSPISGHRSVSWYQQTPGQGLQFLFEYFSETQRNKGNFPGRFSGRQFSNSRSEMNVSTLELGDSALYLCASSLGTANEQFFGPGTRLTVL.

This sequence joins TRBV27 and TRBJ1-1; 7 bases fit TRBD1. Germline V gene lookup returns CDR1 MNHEY and CDR2 SMNVEV (reference sequence). CDR3 size: 16 residues. V dropped 5 bases and J dropped 6; count of bases not matched to a gene: 15. The CDR3 sequence: CASSPWTGGVGAEAFF. The CDR3 nucleotides read TGTGCCAGCAGTCCTTGGACAGGTGGGGTCGGGGCTGAAGCTTTCTTT.

The rearrangement links TRBV19 to TRBJ2-3; 10 bases align to TRBD2. This CDR3 has 16 amino acids. With 3 bases clipped from V and 5 bases from J, the junction kept 8 bases outside the gene matches. CDR1 LNHDA and CDR2 SQIVND come from the germline V gene (reference sequence). The CDR3 nucleotides are TGTGCCAGTAGTATGGGGGGGCTAGCGGGAGTAGATACGCAGTATTTT. It is translated as CASSMGGLAGVDTQYF.

The chain joins TRBV7-6 to TRBJ2-3; 9 bases are a match to TRBD2. J lost 2 bases, V lost 5 bases, and 8 bases had no gene match. The germline CDR1 and CDR2 sequences are SGHVS and FNYEAQ. CDR3 length: 16 residues. CDR3 DNA: TGTGCCAGCAGCACAAGTCTAGCGGGATACACAGATACGCAGTATTTT. Translated, it gives CASSTSLAGYTDTQYF.

Turning to this clone: This sample includes further DNA sequences coding for the same CDR3. In DNA form, the CDR3 reads TGCGCCAGCAGCTTGGAGACAGGGTTGAACACTGAAGCTTTCTTT. Amino acid sequence: CASSLETGLNTEAFF. The J gene is TRBJ1-1, the V gene TRBV5-1; 7 bases fit TRBD1. Germline V gene lookup returns CDR1 SGHRS and CDR2 YFSETQ. The CDR3 runs 15 residues. Trimming at V came to 0 bases and at J to 0 bases, leaving 2 bases not matched to a gene.

The CDR3 DNA is TGTGCCAGCAGCGGGGGGCTGACAGACTCTGGAAACACCATATATTTT. Translation: CASSGGLTDSGNTIYF. V and J are TRBV9 and TRBJ1-3; maybe TRBD1 (6 bases). Deletions cut 3 bases from V and 0 bases from J, with 13 bases between. Per germline, CDR1 SGDLS and CDR2 YYNGEE. The CDR3 length is 16 residues.

Worth noting for this clone: Other DNA sequences within the sample encode an identical CDR3. This sequence joins TRBV27 and TRBJ1-5; no clear D gene. This CDR3 has 12 amino acids. CDR1 and CDR2 from the germline V gene are MNHEY and SMNVEV (reference sequence). Deletions cut 6 bases from V and 2 bases from J, with 5 bases between. CDR3 nucleotide sequence: TGTGCCAGCAGCCGCGGCAATCAGCCCCAGCATTTT. It encodes CASSRGNQPQHF.